The 11 T cell receptor beta chains below were found in one sample sequenced in a study of blood T cell repertoires in COVID-19 (dated by TCRdb to 2018 to 2020). To prepare the library, the immunoSEQ multiplex PCR assay was applied. Imported from immuneACCESS, the table was reduced by TCRdb to in-frame sequences with V and J called. These copies leave out some clones; in studies compared against another copy, an unresolved V gene accounts for under half, and the cause of the remainder is not known. In all, the sample holds around 180,000 clones, and about four fifths of those were seen once. 9.5% to 15% of the sample is held by the ten biggest clonotypes. The material sequenced was peripheral blood. The receptors stem from a woman of 80 years or more with COVID-19, enrolled during active disease.

About this clone: This sample also contains other DNA sequences that code for the same CDR3. The chain combines TRBV6-1 with TRBJ2-7; D gene uncertain. Trimming shortened V by 3 bases and J by 0 bases, and 9 bases separated the two germline ends. In germline, CDR1 is MNHNS, CDR2 SASEGT. CDR3 length: 14 residues. The CDR3 region is CASSEILSSYEQYF. The CDR3 region has the DNA TGTGCCAGCAGTGAGATATTGAGCTCCTACGAGCAGTACTTC.

The chain joins TRBV5-4 to TRBJ2-1; 8 nucleotides agree with TRBD2. The germline CDR1 and CDR2 sequences are SGHNT and YYREEE (reference sequence). The CDR3 is made up of 17 amino acids. V lost 5 bases to trimming and J lost 6 bases; unmatched junction nucleotides: 16. The DNA for the CDR3 is TGTGCCAGCAGTTTTCAACCGCCGGGACTAGGGCCCAATGAGCAGTTCTTC. It codes for CASSFQPPGLGPNEQFF.

The V and J genes are TRBV11-3 and TRBJ2-6; 10 bases are shared with TRBD2. Germline CDR1 and CDR2: SGHNT and YENEEA. J lost 2 bases, V lost 1 base, and 5 bases had no gene match. There are 18 residues in the CDR3. This CDR3 is CASSLGSGRGTGANVLTF. DNA of the CDR3: TGTGCCAGCAGCTTAGGAAGCGGGAGGGGGACTGGGGCCAACGTCCTGACTTTC. Drawing the rest from reference TRBV11-3 and TRBJ2-6, the complete variable domain is EAGVVQSPRYKIIEKKQPVAFWCNPISGHNTLYWYLQNLGQGPELLIRYENEEAVDDSQLPKDRFSAERLKGVDSTLKIQPAELGDSAVYLCASSLGSGRGTGANVLTFGAGSRLTVL.

In this sample, this clone turned up once. The V call is TRBV27, the J call TRBJ2-7; 7 nucleotides align to TRBD1. This CDR3 is 15 amino acids long. Trimming at V came to 4 bases and at J to 3 bases, leaving 9 bases not matched to a gene. Germline V gene sequence: CDR1 MNHEY, CDR2 SMNVEV (reference sequence). The CDR3 DNA reads TGTGCCAGCAGTTCCTGGCCAGGGGGTAGCTACGAGCAGTACTTC. Translated, it gives CASSSWPGGSYEQYF.

The chain links TRBV5-1 to TRBJ2-1, with 8 bases fitting TRBD2. The length of the CDR3 is 17 residues. Germline V lookup: CDR1 SGHRS, CDR2 YFSETQ. J was trimmed by 4 bases and V by 0 bases; bases with no gene match: 9. CDR3 sequence: CASSLGRGGTKYNEQFF. The CDR3, as DNA: TGCGCCAGCAGCTTGGGGCGCGGGGGGACCAAATACAATGAGCAGTTCTTC.

The chain is built from TRBV7-3 and TRBJ2-1; perhaps TRBD2 as D (5 bases). The CDR3 covers 15 residues. Trimming stripped 4 bases from V and 1 base from J, with 11 bases between. Germline CDR1 reads SGHTA; CDR2 reads FQGTGA. CDR3 DNA: TGTGCCAGCAGCTCAGTAGCGACATCCTACAATGAGCAGTTCTTC. This gives the protein CASSSVATSYNEQFF.

The rearrangement uses TRBV11-2 and TRBJ2-7; D is uncertain. The V end lost 5 bases, the J end lost 7 bases, and 12 bases lay between the germline ends. This CDR3 is built from 12 residues. In germline, CDR1 is SGHAT, CDR2 FQNNGV. This chain's CDR3 is CASSRILLEQYF. The CDR3, as DNA: TGTGCCAGCAGCCGAATACTACTGGAGCAGTACTTC.

V and J are TRBV4-1 and TRBJ2-7, with 8 bases that match TRBD1. V shed 1 base and J 1 base; nucleotides not matched to a gene: 9. The CDR3 is 17 amino acids. From germline, CDR1 is MGHRA and CDR2 YSYEKL. Here the CDR3 reads CASSQGTGTYLSYEQYF. CDR3 DNA sequence: TGCGCCAGCAGCCAAGGGACAGGGACCTATTTATCCTACGAGCAGTACTTC.

This chain joins TRBV18 and TRBJ1-6; D unclear. The length of the CDR3 is 13 residues. The V gene's germline CDR1 is KGHSH and CDR2 LQKENI. Trimming shortened V by 1 base and J by 7 bases, and 5 bases separated the two germline ends. The CDR3 loop reads CASSPQQNSPLHF. CDR3 nucleotides: TGTGCCAGCTCACCACAGCAAAATTCACCCCTCCACTTT.

The chain uses TRBV15 and TRBJ2-1, with 12 bases fitting TRBD2. CDR1 and CDR2 from the germline V gene are LNHNV and YYDKDF (reference sequence). Trimming took 3 bases from V and 8 from J; bases not matched to a gene: 14. The CDR3 runs 18 residues. DNA of the CDR3: TGTGCCACCAGCAGGATGACTAGCGGGAGCTCTATCATCGATGAGCAGTTCTTC. Its protein product is CATSRMTSGSSIIDEQFF.

This rearrangement joins TRBV4-1 to TRBJ2-1; possible D gene TRBD2, 5 bases. Per germline, CDR1 MGHRA and CDR2 YSYEKL. This CDR3 has 15 residues. V was trimmed by 4 bases and J by 5 bases, leaving 15 bases between them. The chain's CDR3 is CASSPYGGADNEQFF. The CDR3 DNA reads TGCGCCAGCAGCCCCTACGGAGGAGCGGACAATGAGCAGTTCTTC.